One T cell receptor (beta chain) is described in this entry. This sample was taken from a study of blood T cell repertoires in COVID-19. Across the study: Nucleic acid was either cDNA or gDNA, and it came from T cells, B-cell-depleted T cells, or PBMCs.

As handled by the study authors: Reference gene primer amplification in the assay estimated nucleated cell counts. Assay: immunoSEQ multiplex PCR; the TCRdb copy retains only in-frame clones and omits some. V, J and clone size derive from that table, while D and trimming were established from the DNA sequence. Of approximately 69,000 clones in the sample, around 79% were seen once. The V gene's germline CDR1 is MDHEN and CDR2 SYDVKM. The CDR3 is 14 residues long. V lost 7 bases to trimming and J lost 7 bases, with 16 bases between them. V is TRBV28 and J is TRBJ1-4; a possible D gene is TRBD1 (6 bases). This clonotype was obtained from a man aged 55 to 70 with acute or convalescent COVID-19. Sequencing used peripheral blood. CDR3 sequence reads: CASTIGGGTEKLFF. In DNA form, the CDR3 reads TGTGCCAGCACCATCGGGGGGGGCACTGAAAAACTGTTTTTT.